The rows below give T cell receptor beta chains drawn from one sample of a study of T cells in severe cutaneous drug reactions. TCRdb reworked the multiplex PCR reads into one entry per CDR3 protein, no DNA. The sample totals about 8,300 distinct CDR3 sequences; its top ten clones hold 20% to 30%. Sequenced: cells from a skin blister. The receptors derive from a human donor with a severe cutaneous adverse drug reaction. Both conserved end residues are part of each CDR3. The size entry is marked missing in some rows and otherwise reads once, few, many or a size class.

v_gene,abundance,j_gene,CDR3aa
TRBV12-3/TRBV12-4,NA,TRBJ1-5,CASSLGNSWGQPQHF
TRBV30,NA,TRBJ1-2,CAWIGTGTEGGYTF
TRBV6-2/TRBV6-3,NA,TRBJ2-1,CASSPPSGVYNEQFF
TRBV30,NA,TRBJ1-1,CAWKGPRRTDITEAFF
TRBV12-3/TRBV12-4,NA,TRBJ1-3,CASSNGGDTIYF
TRBV10-2,NA,TRBJ1-5,CASSEGGNPQHF
TRBV6-5,medium-sized,TRBJ2-1,CASSYFRSPEQFF
TRBV27,NA,TRBJ2-3,CASSPTTSYTDTQYF
TRBV20-1,NA,TRBJ1-1,CSARDRPEAFF
TRBV28,NA,TRBJ1-1,CASFGSVNTEAFF